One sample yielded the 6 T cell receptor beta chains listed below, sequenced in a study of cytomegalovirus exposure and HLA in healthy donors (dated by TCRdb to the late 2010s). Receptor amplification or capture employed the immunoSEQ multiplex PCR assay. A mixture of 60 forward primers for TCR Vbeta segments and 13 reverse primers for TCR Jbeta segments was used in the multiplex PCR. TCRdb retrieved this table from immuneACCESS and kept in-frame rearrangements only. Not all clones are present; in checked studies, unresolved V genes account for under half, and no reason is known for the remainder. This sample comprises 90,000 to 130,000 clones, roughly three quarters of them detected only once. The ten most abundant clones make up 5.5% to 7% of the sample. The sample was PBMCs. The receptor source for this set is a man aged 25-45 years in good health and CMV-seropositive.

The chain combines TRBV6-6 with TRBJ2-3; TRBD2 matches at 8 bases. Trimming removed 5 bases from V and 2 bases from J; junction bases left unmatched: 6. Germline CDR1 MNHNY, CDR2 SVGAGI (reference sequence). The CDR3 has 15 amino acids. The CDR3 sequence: CASSNVAGITDTQYF. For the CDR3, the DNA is TGTGCCAGCAGTAACGTAGCGGGGATCACAGATACGCAGTATTTT.

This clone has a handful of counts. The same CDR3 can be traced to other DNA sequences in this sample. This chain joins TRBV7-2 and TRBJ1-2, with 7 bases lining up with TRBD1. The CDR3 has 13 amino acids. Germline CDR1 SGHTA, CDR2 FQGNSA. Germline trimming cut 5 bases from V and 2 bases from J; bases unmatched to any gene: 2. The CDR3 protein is CASSPGQNYGYTF. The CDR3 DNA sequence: TGTGCCAGCAGCCCGGGACAGAACTATGGCTACACCTTC.

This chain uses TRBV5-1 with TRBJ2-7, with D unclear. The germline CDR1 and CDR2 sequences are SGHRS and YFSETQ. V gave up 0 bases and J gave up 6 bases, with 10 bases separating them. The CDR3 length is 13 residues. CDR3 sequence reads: CASSLGATGEQYF. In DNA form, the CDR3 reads TGCGCCAGCAGCTTGGGGGCCACCGGCGAGCAGTACTTC.

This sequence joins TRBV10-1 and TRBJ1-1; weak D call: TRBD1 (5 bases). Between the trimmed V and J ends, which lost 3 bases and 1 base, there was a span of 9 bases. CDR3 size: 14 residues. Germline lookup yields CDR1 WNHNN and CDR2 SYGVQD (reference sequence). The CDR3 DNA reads TGCGCCAGCAGTGATTCGACAGCGAACACTGAAGCTTTCTTT. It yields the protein CASSDSTANTEAFF.

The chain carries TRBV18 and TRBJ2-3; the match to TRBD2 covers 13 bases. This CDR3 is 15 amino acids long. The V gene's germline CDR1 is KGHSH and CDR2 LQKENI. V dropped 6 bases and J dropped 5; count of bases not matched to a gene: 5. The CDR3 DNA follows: TGTGCCAGCTCGCGGACTAGCGGGGGACGAGATACGCAGTATTTT. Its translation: CASSRTSGGRDTQYF.

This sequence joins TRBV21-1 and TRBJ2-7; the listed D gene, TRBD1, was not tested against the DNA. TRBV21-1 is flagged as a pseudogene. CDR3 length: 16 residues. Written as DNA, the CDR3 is TGTGCCAGCAGCATGGAGGGGGCGACTTGGCCGGACGAGCAGTACTTC. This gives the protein CASSMEGATWPDEQYF.